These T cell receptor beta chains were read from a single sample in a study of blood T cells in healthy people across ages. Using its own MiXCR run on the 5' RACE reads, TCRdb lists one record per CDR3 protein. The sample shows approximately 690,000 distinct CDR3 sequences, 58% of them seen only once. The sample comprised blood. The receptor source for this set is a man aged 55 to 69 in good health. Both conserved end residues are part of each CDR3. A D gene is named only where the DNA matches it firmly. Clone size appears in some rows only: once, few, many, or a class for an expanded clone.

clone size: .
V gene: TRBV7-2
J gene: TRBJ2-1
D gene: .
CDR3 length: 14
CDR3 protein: CASSFADPANEQFF
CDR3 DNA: TGTGCCAGCAGCTTCGCCGACCCGGCCAATGAGCAGTTCTTC

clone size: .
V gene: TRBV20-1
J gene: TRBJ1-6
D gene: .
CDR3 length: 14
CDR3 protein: CSARDGVSGSPLHF
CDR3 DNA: TGCAGTGCTAGAGATGGGGTTTCTGGATCACCCCTCCACTTT

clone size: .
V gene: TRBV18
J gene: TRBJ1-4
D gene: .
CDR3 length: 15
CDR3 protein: CASSPAGATNEKLFF
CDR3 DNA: TGTGCCAGCTCACCCGCAGGGGCCACTAATGAAAAACTGTTTTTT

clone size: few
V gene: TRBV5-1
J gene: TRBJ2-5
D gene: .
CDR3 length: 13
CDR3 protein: CASSVVEQETQYF
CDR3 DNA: TGCGCCAGCAGCGTGGTAGAACAAGAGACCCAGTACTTC

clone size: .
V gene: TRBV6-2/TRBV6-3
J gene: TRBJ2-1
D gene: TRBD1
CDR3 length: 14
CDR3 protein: CASGSWTGGGEQFF
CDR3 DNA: TGTGCCAGCGGGTCGTGGACAGGGGGTGGTGAGCAGTTCTTC

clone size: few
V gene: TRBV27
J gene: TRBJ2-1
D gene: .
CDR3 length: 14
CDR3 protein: CASSLRPQLGRQFF
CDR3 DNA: TGTGCCAGCAGTTTACGGCCCCAACTAGGGCGGCAGTTCTTC

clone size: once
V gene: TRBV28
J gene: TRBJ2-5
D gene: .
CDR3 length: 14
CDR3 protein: CASTLGGMKETQYF
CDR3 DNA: TGTGCCAGCACCCTAGGGGGGATGAAAGAGACCCAGTACTTC

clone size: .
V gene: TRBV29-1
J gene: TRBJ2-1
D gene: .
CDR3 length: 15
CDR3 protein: CSVARDPDPGNEQFF
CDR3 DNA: TGCAGCGTGGCCCGGGACCCCGACCCGGGCAATGAGCAGTTCTTC

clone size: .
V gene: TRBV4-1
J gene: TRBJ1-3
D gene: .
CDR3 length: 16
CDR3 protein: CASSQQGSSNGNTIYF
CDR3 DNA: TGCGCCAGCAGCCAACAGGGGTCTTCGAATGGAAACACCATATATTTT

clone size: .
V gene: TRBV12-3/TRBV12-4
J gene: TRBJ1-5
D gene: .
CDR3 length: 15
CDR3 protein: CASSRQEVSNQPQHF
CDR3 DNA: TGTGCCAGCAGTCGACAGGAGGTTAGCAATCAGCCCCAGCATTTT

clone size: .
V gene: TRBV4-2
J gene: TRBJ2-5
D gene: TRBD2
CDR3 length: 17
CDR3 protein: CASSQALSGGPQETQYF
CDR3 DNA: TGTGCCAGCAGCCAAGCCCTTAGCGGGGGCCCCCAAGAGACCCAGTACTTC

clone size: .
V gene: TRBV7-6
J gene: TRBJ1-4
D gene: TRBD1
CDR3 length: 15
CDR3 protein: CASSSTGTGSEKLFF
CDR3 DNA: TGTGCCAGCAGCTCGACCGGGACAGGGAGTGAAAAACTGTTTTTT

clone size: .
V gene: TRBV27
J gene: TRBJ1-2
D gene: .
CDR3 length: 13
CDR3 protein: CASSSLQGGGYTF
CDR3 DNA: TGTGCCAGCAGTTCACTACAGGGAGGTGGCTACACCTTC

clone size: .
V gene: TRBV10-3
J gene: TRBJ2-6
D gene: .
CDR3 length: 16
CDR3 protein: CAISDPGIAGANVLTF
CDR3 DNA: TGTGCCATCAGTGATCCAGGGATCGCTGGGGCCAACGTCCTGACTTTC

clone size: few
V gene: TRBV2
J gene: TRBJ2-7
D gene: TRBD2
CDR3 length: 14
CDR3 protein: CASSPVEAGTEQYF
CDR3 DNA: TGTGCCAGCAGTCCCGTGGAAGCGGGGACTGAGCAGTACTTC

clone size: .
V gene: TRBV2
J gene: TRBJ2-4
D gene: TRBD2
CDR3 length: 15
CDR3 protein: CASSPLATPGNIQYF
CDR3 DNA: TGTGCCAGCAGTCCACTAGCGACCCCGGGAAACATTCAGTACTTC

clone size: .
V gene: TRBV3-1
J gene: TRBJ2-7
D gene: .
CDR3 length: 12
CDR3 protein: CASSQRQYEQYF
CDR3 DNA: TGTGCCAGCAGCCAAAGGCAGTACGAGCAGTACTTC

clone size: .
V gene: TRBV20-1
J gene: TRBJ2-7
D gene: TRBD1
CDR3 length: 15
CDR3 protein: CSARDPGTGGFEQYF
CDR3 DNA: TGCAGTGCTAGAGATCCCGGGACAGGGGGATTCGAGCAGTACTTC

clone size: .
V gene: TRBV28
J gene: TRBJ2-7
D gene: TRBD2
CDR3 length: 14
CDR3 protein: CASSLGTISYEQYF
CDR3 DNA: TGTGCCAGCAGTTTAGGGACTATTTCCTACGAGCAGTACTTC

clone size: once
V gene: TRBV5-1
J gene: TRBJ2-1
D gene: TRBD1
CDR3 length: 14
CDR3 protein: CASSNTGAYNEQFF
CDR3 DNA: TGCGCCAGCAGCAACACAGGGGCCTACAATGAGCAGTTCTTC

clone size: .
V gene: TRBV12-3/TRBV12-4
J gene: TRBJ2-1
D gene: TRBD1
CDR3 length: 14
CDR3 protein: CASSSQGVPGEQFF
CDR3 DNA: TGTGCCAGCAGTTCACAGGGGGTGCCTGGGGAGCAGTTCTTC

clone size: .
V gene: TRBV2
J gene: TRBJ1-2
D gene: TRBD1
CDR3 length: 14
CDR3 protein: CASRGTGANQGYTF
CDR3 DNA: TGTGCCAGCAGGGGGACAGGGGCCAACCAGGGCTACACCTTC

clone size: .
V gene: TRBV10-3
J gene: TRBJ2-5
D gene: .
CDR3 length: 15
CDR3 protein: CATSRGANFQETQYF
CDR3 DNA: TGTGCCACTTCCCGGGGGGCTAACTTCCAAGAGACCCAGTACTTC

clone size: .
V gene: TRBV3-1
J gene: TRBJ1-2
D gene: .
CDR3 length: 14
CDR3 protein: CASSLQSSSYGYTF
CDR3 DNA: TGTGCCAGCAGCCTTCAGAGTTCTTCCTATGGCTACACCTTC

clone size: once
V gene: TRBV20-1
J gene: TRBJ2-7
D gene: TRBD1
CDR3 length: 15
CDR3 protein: CSASLMTGAACEQYF
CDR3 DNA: TGCAGTGCTAGCCTTATGACAGGGGCGGCCTGCGAGCAGTACTTC

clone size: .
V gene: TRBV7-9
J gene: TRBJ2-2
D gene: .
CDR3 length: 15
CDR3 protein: CASSLTDPNTGELFF
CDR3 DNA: TGTGCCAGCAGCTTGACCGACCCGAACACCGGGGAGCTGTTTTTT

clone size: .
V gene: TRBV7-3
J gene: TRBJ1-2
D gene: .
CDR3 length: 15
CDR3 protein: CASSPAHGQNYGYTF
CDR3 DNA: TGTGCCAGCAGCCCCGCACACGGACAGAACTATGGCTACACCTTC

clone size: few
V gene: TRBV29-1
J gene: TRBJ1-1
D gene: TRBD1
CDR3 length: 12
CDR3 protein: CSATGQEHEAFF
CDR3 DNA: TGCAGCGCTACAGGACAGGAGCATGAAGCTTTCTTT

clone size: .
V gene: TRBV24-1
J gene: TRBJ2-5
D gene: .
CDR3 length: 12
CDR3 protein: CATSGRGETQYF
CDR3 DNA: TGTGCCACCAGTGGCAGGGGAGAGACCCAGTACTTC

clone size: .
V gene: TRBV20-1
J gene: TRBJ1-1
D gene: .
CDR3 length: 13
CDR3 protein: CSAQSYRGTEAFF
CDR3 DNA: TGCAGTGCTCAATCCTATAGGGGCACTGAAGCTTTCTTT

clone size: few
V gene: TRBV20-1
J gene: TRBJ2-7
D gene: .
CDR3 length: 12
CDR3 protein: CSAGGTGYEQYF
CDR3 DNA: TGCAGTGCTGGGGGTACGGGGTACGAGCAGTACTTC

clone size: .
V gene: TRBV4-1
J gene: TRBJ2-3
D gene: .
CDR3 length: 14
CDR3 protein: CASSQELGIRAQYF
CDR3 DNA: TGCGCCAGCAGCCAAGAGTTGGGGATCAGGGCGCAGTATTTT

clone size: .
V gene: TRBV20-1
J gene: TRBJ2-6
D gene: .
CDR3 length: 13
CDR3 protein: CSASPGGANVLTF
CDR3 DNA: TGCAGTGCTAGTCCGGGGGGGGCCAACGTCCTGACTTTC

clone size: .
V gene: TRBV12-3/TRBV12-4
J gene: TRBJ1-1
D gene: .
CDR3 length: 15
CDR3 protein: CASSLEFRSNTEAFF
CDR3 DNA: TGTGCCAGCAGTCTCGAATTTAGGAGCAACACTGAAGCTTTCTTT

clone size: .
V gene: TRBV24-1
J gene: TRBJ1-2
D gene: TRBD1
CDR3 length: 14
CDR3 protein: CATSGTGIDYGYTF
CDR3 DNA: TGTGCCACCAGTGGGACAGGGATAGACTATGGCTACACCTTC

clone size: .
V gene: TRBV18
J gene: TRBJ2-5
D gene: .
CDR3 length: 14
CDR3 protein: CASSPRAARETQYF
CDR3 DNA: TGTGCCAGCTCACCACGGGCAGCGAGAGAGACCCAGTACTTC

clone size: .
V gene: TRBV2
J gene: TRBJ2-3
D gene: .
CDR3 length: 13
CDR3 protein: CASKWGSSDTQYF
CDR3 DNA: TGTGCCAGCAAGTGGGGGTCATCAGATACGCAGTATTTT

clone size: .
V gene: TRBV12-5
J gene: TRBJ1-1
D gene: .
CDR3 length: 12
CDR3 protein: CASTGGGTEAFF
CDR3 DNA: TGTGCTAGTACCGGAGGGGGTACTGAAGCTTTCTTT

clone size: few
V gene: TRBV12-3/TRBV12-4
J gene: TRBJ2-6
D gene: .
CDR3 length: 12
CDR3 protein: CASSPSIAVLTF
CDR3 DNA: TGTGCCAGCAGCCCGTCCATTGCTGTCCTGACTTTC

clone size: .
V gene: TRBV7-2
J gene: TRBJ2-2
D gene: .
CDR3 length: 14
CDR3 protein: CASSLGEYTGELFF
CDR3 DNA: TGTGCCAGCAGCTTAGGGGAATACACCGGGGAGCTGTTTTTT

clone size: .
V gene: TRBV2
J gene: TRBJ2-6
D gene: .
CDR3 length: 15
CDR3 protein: CASSGLVSGANVLTF
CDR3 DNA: TGTGCCAGCAGTGGTCTAGTCTCTGGGGCCAACGTCCTGACTTTC

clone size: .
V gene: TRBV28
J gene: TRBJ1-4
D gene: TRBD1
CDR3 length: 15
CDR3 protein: CASSSAGQGTGKLFF
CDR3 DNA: TGTGCCAGCAGTTCGGCGGGACAGGGCACGGGAAAACTGTTTTTT

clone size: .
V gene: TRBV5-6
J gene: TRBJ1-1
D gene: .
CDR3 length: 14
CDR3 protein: CASRKGGVDTEAFF
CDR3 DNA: TGTGCCAGCAGAAAAGGAGGCGTGGACACTGAAGCTTTCTTT

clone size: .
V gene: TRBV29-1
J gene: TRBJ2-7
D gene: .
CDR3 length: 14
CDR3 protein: CSVEARQGSYEQYF
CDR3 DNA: TGCAGCGTTGAAGCGCGGCAGGGTTCCTACGAGCAGTACTTC

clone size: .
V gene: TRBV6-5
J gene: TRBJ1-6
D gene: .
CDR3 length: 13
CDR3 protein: CASRGPAGSPLHF
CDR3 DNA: TGTGCCAGCAGAGGCCCTGCAGGGTCACCCCTCCACTTT

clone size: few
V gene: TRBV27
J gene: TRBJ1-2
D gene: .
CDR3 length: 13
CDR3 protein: CASSSGPDYGYTF
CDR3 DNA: TGTGCCAGCAGTTCAGGGCCGGACTATGGCTACACCTTC

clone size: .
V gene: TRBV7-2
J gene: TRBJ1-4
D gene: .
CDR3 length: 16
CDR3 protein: CASSLDRDLTNEKLFF
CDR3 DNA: TGTGCCAGCAGCTTAGACAGGGATTTAACTAATGAAAAACTGTTTTTT

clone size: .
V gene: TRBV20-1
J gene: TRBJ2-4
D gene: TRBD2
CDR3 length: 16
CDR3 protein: CSARDPLAGGSYAQYF
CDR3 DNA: TGCAGTGCTAGAGATCCTTTAGCGGGGGGGAGCTACGCGCAGTACTTC

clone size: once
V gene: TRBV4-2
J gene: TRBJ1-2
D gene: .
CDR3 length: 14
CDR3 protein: CASSQDYRVYGYTF
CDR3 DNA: TGTGCCAGCAGCCAAGACTACAGGGTGTATGGCTACACCTTC

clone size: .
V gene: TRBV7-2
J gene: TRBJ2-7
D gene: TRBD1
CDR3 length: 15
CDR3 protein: CASRLSGTGGYEQYF
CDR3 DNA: TGTGCCAGCAGGCTATCCGGGACAGGGGGCTACGAGCAGTACTTC

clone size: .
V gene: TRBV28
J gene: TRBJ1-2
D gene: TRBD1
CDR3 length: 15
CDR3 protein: CASSLRTGVGYGYTF
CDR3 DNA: TGTGCCAGCAGTTTAAGGACAGGGGTAGGGTATGGCTACACCTTC

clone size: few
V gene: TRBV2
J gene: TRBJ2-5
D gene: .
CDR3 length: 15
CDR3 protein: CASSSTGERGETQYF
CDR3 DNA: TGTGCCAGCAGCTCTACCGGGGAGAGGGGAGAGACCCAGTACTTC

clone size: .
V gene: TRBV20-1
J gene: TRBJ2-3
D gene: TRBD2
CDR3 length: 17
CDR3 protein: CSARGLVAGTNTDTQYF
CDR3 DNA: TGCAGTGCTAGGGGGCTTGTAGCGGGGACCAACACAGATACGCAGTATTTT

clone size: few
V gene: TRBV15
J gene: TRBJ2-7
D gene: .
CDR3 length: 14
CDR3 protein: CATSRDRSSYEQYF
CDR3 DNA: TGTGCCACCAGCAGAGACAGGAGCTCCTACGAGCAGTACTTC

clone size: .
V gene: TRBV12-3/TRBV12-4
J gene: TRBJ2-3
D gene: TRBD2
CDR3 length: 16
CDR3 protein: CASSPGLGVGTDTQYF
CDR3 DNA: TGTGCCAGCAGTCCTGGACTAGGGGTGGGCACAGATACGCAGTATTTT

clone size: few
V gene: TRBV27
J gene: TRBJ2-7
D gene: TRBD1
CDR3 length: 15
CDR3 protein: CASSFGQGVNYEQYF
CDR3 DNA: TGTGCCAGCAGTTTCGGACAGGGGGTAAACTACGAGCAGTACTTC

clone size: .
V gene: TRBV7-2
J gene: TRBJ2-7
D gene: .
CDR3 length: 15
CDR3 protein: CASSAVGGRSYEQYF
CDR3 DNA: TGTGCCAGCAGCGCCGTGGGGGGCAGATCCTACGAGCAGTACTTC